A single sample is the source of the 6 T cell receptor beta chains below, sequenced in a study of CD4 and CD8 cells across lung adenocarcinoma regions. TCRdb reprocessed the PCR reads via MiXCR and lists one record per CDR3 protein. The table includes roughly 20,000 distinct CDR3 sequences, approximately 50% detected once. The sequenced material came from CD8+ T cells from the center of a lung tumor. The receptor source for this set is a female donor with lung adenocarcinoma. The CD4 and CD8 labels of this study may be unreliable.

Note on this clonotype: An end of the junction does not agree with germline; a read error may underlie this. The V and J genes are TRBV10-1 and TRBJ2-3; weak D call: TRBD2 (5 bases). This CDR3 is 13 amino acids long. Germline-derived CDR1 and CDR2 are WNHNN and SYGVQD (reference sequence). CDR3 residues: CASGRVAKNTQYF. The DNA of the CDR3 is TGCGCCAGCGGGCGGGTTGCCAAAAACACGCAGTATTTC.

The V call is TRBV6-1, the J call TRBJ1-6, with TRBD1 matching over 7 bases. V lost 8 bases, J lost 7 bases, and 5 bases stayed unmatched. Germline CDR1 reads MNHNS; CDR2 reads SASEGT. The CDR3 sequence is 13 residues long. The chain's CDR3 is CASRGQLNSPLHF. The CDR3 coding sequence is TGTGCCAGCCGGGGACAGTTAAATTCACCCCTCCACTTT.

This clonotype has a handful of counts. The chain carries TRBV6-1 and TRBJ2-1, with D perhaps TRBD2 (6 bases). Germline V gene lookup returns CDR1 MNHNS and CDR2 SASEGT. V gave up 7 bases and J gave up 1 base, with 17 bases separating them. The CDR3 totals 16 residues. CDR3 region: CASTRGGSGSYNEQFF. Written as DNA, the CDR3 is TGTGCCAGCACTCGAGGCGGTAGCGGTTCCTACAATGAGCAGTTCTTC.

In nucleotides, the CDR3 is TGTGGCAGGGGGCGGGGGGGCTGTTCCACAGATACGCAGTATTTT. Amino acid sequence: CGRGRGGCSTDTQYF. The J gene is TRBJ2-3, the V gene TRBV27, with a possible D match to TRBD2 (9 bases). Per the germline V gene, CDR1 is MNHEY and CDR2 is SMNVEV (reference sequence). The CDR3 runs 15 residues.

The genes are TRBV6-1 and TRBJ1-3, with D perhaps TRBD1 (5 bases). This CDR3 spans 14 amino acids. V was pared by 7 bases and J by 2 bases, with 12 bases between. Germline V lookup: CDR1 MNHNS, CDR2 SASEGT. CDR3 sequence: CASTAGGAGNTIYF. The CDR3 coding sequence is TGTGCCAGCACCGCTGGGGGAGCTGGAAACACCATATATTTT.

J is TRBJ2-1 and V is TRBV10-3, with a weak D call TRBD2 (6 bases). The tail of the sequence fits TRBJ2-7 better, so the J call may be wrong. The germline CDR1 and CDR2 sequences are ENHRY and SYGVKD. There are 15 residues in the CDR3. The CDR3 DNA is TGTGGCGCGGGGCTCGGGGAGCGAGGCTCAGAGACGCAGTACTTC. Translation gives CGAGLGERGSETQYF.